This T cell receptor beta chain was retrieved from a study of Ad26.COV2.S vaccination and SARS-CoV-2 variants (dated by TCRdb to the early 2020s). In terms of the full investigation: Donors in the vaccine arm were drawn from COV1001, a multicentre, randomized, double-blind, placebo-controlled phase I-IIa trial testing Ad26.COV2.S in healthy adults. Dosing of Ad26.COV2.S was intramuscular, at either 5x10^10 or 1x10^11 viral particles, delivered as one shot or as two shots spaced 56 days apart. Sequencing of the TCRbeta repertoire served to evaluate the specificity and breadth of SARS-CoV-2-reactive T cell receptors following Ad26.COV2.S vaccination. The TCR-sequenced set comprised approximately 30 samples: some 19 Ad26.COV2.S vaccine recipients, 5 placebo recipients and 8 SARS-CoV-2 convalescent individuals. Trial participants were randomized into five groups of five: low-dose or high-dose Ad26.COV2.S given once or twice, or placebo on both occasions. Investigators remained blinded to trial group allocation during experiments and outcome assessment.

The treatment or condition tag for this specimen amounts to: over 15 received Ad26.COV2.S at low or high dose, single or two shots; 5 received placebo; per-sample allocation not given. Repertoires of vaccine and placebo recipients were sequenced from samples collected on day 63 after the first injection. In Cohort 1b, around 25 adults aged 18-55 years were enrolled at a single site in Boston, USA, between 29 July and 7 August 2020. Ad26.COV2.S consisted of a replication-incompetent adenovirus type 26 vector by which a prefusion-stabilized SARS-CoV-2 spike protein from the original Wuhan strain was expressed. There are 11 amino acids in the CDR3, from cysteine to phenylalanine inclusive. CDR3 DNA is the only sequence kept; it has 33 bases, read in frame from the first base. The CDR1 and CDR2 encoded by the germline V gene (reference sequence) are DFQATT and SNEGSKA. V is pruned by 6 bases and J by 6 bases, leaving 3 bases of the junction without a gene match.

The immunoSEQ Assay was the method used to sequence TCRbeta CDR3 regions. After extraction, genomic DNA underwent amplification by bias-controlled multiplex PCR, followed by high-throughput sequencing. Turning to the authors' computational methods: To quantify the absolute abundance of each unique TCRbeta CDR3 region, sequences were collapsed and filtered. T cell fraction was estimated by normalization of TCRbeta template counts to usable DNA, with usable DNA being measured through amplification of reference genes present in all nucleated cells. Repertoire TCRs were annotated as SARS-CoV-2-specific by exact matching of V gene, CDR3 amino acid sequence and J gene to a known reactive TCR set. The reference SARS-CoV-2 TCR set was obtained from MIRA and was filtered for enrichment in COVID-19-positive ImmuneCODE repertoires, whereby public or cross-reactive TCRs were removed. Drawing on the MIRA antigens, annotated TCRs were analysed further at the level of specific ORF or position within ORF. Breadth was defined as annotated unique rearrangements over total unique productive rearrangements; depth was the summed frequency of those rearrangements. TCR breadth was compared between groups using two-sided Wilcoxon rank-sum tests. The clones in this table, taken by TCRdb from immuneACCESS, are in-frame only. Not every clone is retained; where verified, under half of the shortfall comes from an unresolved V gene, and the cause of the rest is unknown. That table gives V, J and clone size, and the DNA gave D and trimming. The sample table lists over 400,000 clones, approximately 90% of them with a count of one. 1.5% to 2% of the sample is in the top ten clones.

General study outcomes and caveats: Vaccine and placebo recipients had similar non-spike TCR breadth, a finding consistent with the vaccine containing only spike. After vaccination, spike-specific CD8+ and CD4+ T cell responses were reported to show substantial breadth. The authors noted that total T cell responses may have been underestimated by the TCR breadth and depth analyses. The study lacked the statistical power to compare responses across vaccine doses or regimens. Compared with placebo recipients, Ad26.COV2.S recipients showed higher spike-specific TCR breadth (P = 0.0014).

In the case of this clone: The antigen this receptor binds is unknown. One base away there is no much larger clone; base qualities are not given.

The material was peripheral blood, obtained in a trial of Ad26.COV2.S vaccine versus placebo. This TCR derives from a person between 18 and 65 years old who received the Ad26.COV2.S COVID-19 vaccine or a placebo. The rearranged segments are TRBV20-1 and TRBJ2-3; 7 nucleotides in the junction match TRBD2. The DNA reads TGCAGTGCAGACGGGGGGGATACGCAGTATTTT. It translates as CSADGGDTQYF.